This TCR beta chain emerged from a study of blood T cells in healthy people across ages. Study-level results: No conclusive comparison of naive versus antigen-experienced cells was possible with unsorted PBMCs. Long-lived and aged donors differed, with more naive CD4+ cells and higher diversity in the long-lived.

Primed by a sample-barcoded 5' primer and a J-beta primer mix, a second PCR proceeded for about 6 to 11 cycles. No fewer than 2.5 million CDR3-containing paired-end reads came from each sample. MiXCR, applied by TCRdb to the 5' RACE reads, yields one record per CDR3 protein. Of 1.5 million to 2 million distinct CDR3 sequences listed, about 35% are singletons. Turning to this clonotype: Its cognate antigen is unknown.

The source material was blood. This clonotype was obtained from a woman aged 25-40 years in good health.

CDR3: CSARGGTSGSTDTQYF. The CDR3, as DNA: TGCAGTGCTAGAGGGGGGACTAGCGGGAGTACAGATACGCAGTATTTT. The gene calls are TRBV20-1 and TRBJ2-3; 14 bases line up with TRBD2. Losses at the gene ends were 1 base for V and 3 bases for J; bases not matched to a gene: 3. The CDR3 loop spans 16 amino acids. Germline-derived CDR1 and CDR2 are DFQATT and SNEGSKA (reference sequence).